The entry below describes one T cell receptor beta chain. Its antigen is undetermined. Germline lookup yields CDR1 SQVTM and CDR2 ANQGSEA. The CDR3 contains 11 residues. Trimming left V 3 bases short and J 7 bases short, with 7 bases between. The PCR contained 60 Vbeta and 13 Jbeta primers. The protocol was immunoSEQ multiplex PCR, while the TCRdb copy is restricted to in-frame clones and leaves out a portion. The sample has almost 70,000 clones, 60% to 75% seen once. The source of the sample is a study of cytomegalovirus exposure and HLA in healthy donors. Study-wide context: Of all 380 or so donors who were genotyped, roughly 81% belonged to the Caucasian-associated ancestry cluster. General observations from the study: A later analysis reportedly found fewer N-insertions in an Asian-associated ancestry cluster than the roughly 680-donor mean. By a later analysis, the bulk of CMV-associated TCR beta chains appeared HLA-restricted.

V usage is TRBV29-1 and J usage is TRBJ2-4; D possibly corresponds to TRBD1 (5 bases). The sample was PBMCs. The clonotype originates from a male donor in good health and CMV-seropositive. In DNA form, the CDR3 reads TGCAGCGTTGACAGGGCCAACATTCAGTACTTC. Residues: CSVDRANIQYF.